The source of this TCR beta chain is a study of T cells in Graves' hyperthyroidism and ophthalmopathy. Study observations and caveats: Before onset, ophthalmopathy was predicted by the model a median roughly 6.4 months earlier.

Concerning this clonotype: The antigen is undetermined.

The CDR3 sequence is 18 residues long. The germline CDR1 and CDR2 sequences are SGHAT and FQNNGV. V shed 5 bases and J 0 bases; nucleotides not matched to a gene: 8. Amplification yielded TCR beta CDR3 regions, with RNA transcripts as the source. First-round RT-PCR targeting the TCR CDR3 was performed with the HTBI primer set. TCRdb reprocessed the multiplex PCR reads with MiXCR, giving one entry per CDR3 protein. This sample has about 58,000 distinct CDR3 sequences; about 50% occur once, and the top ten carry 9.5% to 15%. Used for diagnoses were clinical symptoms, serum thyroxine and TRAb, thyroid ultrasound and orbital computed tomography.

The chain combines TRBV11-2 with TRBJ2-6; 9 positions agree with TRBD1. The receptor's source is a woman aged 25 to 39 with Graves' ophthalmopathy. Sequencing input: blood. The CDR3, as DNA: TGTGCCAGCAGCCGAAAGGACAGGGGAATCTCTGGGGCCAACGTCCTGACTTTC. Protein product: CASSRKDRGISGANVLTF.